This T cell receptor (beta chain) appears in the sequencing data of a study of low-dose radiotherapy and immunotherapy resistance in tumors. Looking at the study overall: For Cohort 1, fractions of 0.5 Gy were given every 2 weeks, reaching 6.5 Gy overall. Per fraction, Cohort 2 was given 1 Gy every two weeks, accumulating a total of 13 Gy over 26 weeks.

TRAV- and TRBV-specific primers, spanning alpha and beta chains, primed first-strand cDNA. The TCRs were subjected to amplification over around 19 PCR cycles employing a constant-region primer in conjunction with a V-primer adapter. TCRdb recomputed calls from the reads with MiXCR, one row per CDR3 protein. The sample lists about 12,000 distinct CDR3 sequences; 76% were seen once. The length of the CDR3 is 14 residues. Donors were administered nivolumab, ipilimumab, aspirin and low-dose cyclophosphamide, together with low-dose radiotherapy. V usage is TRBV26 and J usage is TRBJ1-6; the table's D call, TRBD1, was not checked against the DNA. TRBV26 is a listed pseudogene. This clonotype originated in a human donor with advanced metastatic prostate, ovarian, gallbladder or colorectal cancer (not recorded which). This table probably holds off-target reads from a library built for another chain. CDR3 sequence reads: CASSLGRGNSPLHF. The CDR3 coding sequence is TGTGCCAGCAGTTTAGGCAGGGGGAATTCACCCCTCCACTTT.